Listed below are T cell receptor beta chains from one sample, sequenced in a study of blood T cells in healthy people across ages. MiXCR, applied by TCRdb to the 5' RACE reads, yields one record per CDR3 protein. The sample contains 700,000 to 850,000 distinct CDR3 sequences, about 55% of which appear only once. The sequenced material came from blood. All receptors come from an elderly man in good health. CDR3s include the opening cysteine and the closing phenylalanine or tryptophan. The D gene is left open where the match is weak. The size of a clone is reported for some rows only, either as once, few or many, or as a class for expanded clones.

.	TRBV25-1	TRBJ1-2	.	TGTGCCAGCAGGGGGGGACGGGATAACTATGGCTACACCTTC	CASRGGRDNYGYTF
.	TRBV29-1	TRBJ2-5	.	TGCAGCTTGAAGCAAGCAGGGGACGAGACCCAGTACTTC	CSLKQAGDETQYF
.	TRBV11-2	TRBJ2-7	TRBD2	TGTGCCAGCAGCCCCATTAGCGGGAGGACGTCCTACGAGCAGTATTTC	CASSPISGRTSYEQYF
.	TRBV3-1	TRBJ1-2	.	TGCGCCAGCAGCCAAGGTACGGCATCGGGCTACACCTTC	CASSQGTASGYTF
.	TRBV9	TRBJ2-7	.	TGTGCCGGCAGTTTAGGGCAGACCTACGAGCAGTACTTC	CAGSLGQTYEQYF
few	TRBV28	TRBJ2-5	.	TGTGCCAGCACCCCAGGAGGCACCCAAGAGACCCAGTACTTC	CASTPGGTQETQYF
.	TRBV10-3	TRBJ1-1	.	TGTGCCATCAGGAGGGGTGGGAGCACTGAAGCTTTCTTT	CAIRRGGSTEAFF
.	TRBV24-1	TRBJ2-7	TRBD2	TGTGCCACCAGTGACGCCGGGACTAGGGTCTATGAGCAGTACTTC	CATSDAGTRVYEQYF
.	TRBV20-1	TRBJ2-4	TRBD2	TGCAGTGCTAGTGAACCCACTAGCGGGCTAGCCAAAAACATTCAGTACTTC	CSASEPTSGLAKNIQYF
.	TRBV7-9	TRBJ1-4	TRBD1	TGTGCCAGCAGCTCAACAAACCGGGACAGTGGGGAAAAACTGTTTTTT	CASSSTNRDSGEKLFF
few	TRBV12-3/TRBV12-4	TRBJ1-2	TRBD1	TGTGCCAGCCTACAGGGGGCTAACTATGGCTACACCTTC	CASLQGANYGYTF
.	TRBV10-3	TRBJ2-3	.	TGTGCCATCAGTGGGACCCTGGATACGCAGTATTTT	CAISGTLDTQYF
.	TRBV5-5	TRBJ1-5	TRBD1	TGTGCCAGCAGCGGTCAGACAGGGGCGACCCATAAGGCCCAGCATTTT	CASSGQTGATHKAQHF
once	TRBV3-1	TRBJ2-1	.	TGTGCCAGCAGCCGTGGTCTGTTGGGGGATGAGCAGTTCTTC	CASSRGLLGDEQFF
few	TRBV4-1	TRBJ2-1	TRBD2	TGCGCCAGCAGCCACGATACCGGGACTAGCTTTTCGAGCTCCTACAATGAGCAGTTCTTC	CASSHDTGTSFSSSYNEQFF
.	TRBV10-3	TRBJ2-7	TRBD1	TGTGCCATCAGCGATCCAAAGGGACAGGGCGACTACGAGCAGTACTTC	CAISDPKGQGDYEQYF
.	TRBV10-3	TRBJ2-5	.	TGTGCCATCAGCACCGGGACCATTGACGGAGAGACCCAGTACTTC	CAISTGTIDGETQYF
few	TRBV5-6	TRBJ1-2	.	TGTGCCAGCAGCCGTTCAGTCTCTGGCTACACCTTC	CASSRSVSGYTF
.	TRBV5-1	TRBJ2-7	TRBD2	TGCGCCAGCAGCTCTCCGGGACTAGCGGGAGTATACGAGCAGTACTTC	CASSSPGLAGVYEQYF
.	TRBV29-1	TRBJ2-7	.	TGCAGCGTTTCGGGGCGGCGACGCGACTACGAGCAGTACTTC	CSVSGRRRDYEQYF
.	TRBV24-1	TRBJ2-7	TRBD1	TGTGCCACCAGCAGGGACAGGGACTCCTACGAGCAGTACTTC	CATSRDRDSYEQYF
few	TRBV29-1	TRBJ2-1	TRBD1	TGCAGCGTAAGAGTAACAGGGGTCGGGTCCAATGAGCAGTTCTTC	CSVRVTGVGSNEQFF
.	TRBV28	TRBJ1-2	.	TGTGCCAGCAGTTACCCGGGGGCCATAGCTAACTATGGCTACACCTTC	CASSYPGAIANYGYTF
.	TRBV7-9	TRBJ2-1	.	TGTGCCAGCAGCACGTCAGGGCCGGGTGGGAAGTTCTTC	CASSTSGPGGKFF
.	TRBV5-1	TRBJ2-1	TRBD2	TGCGCCAGCAGCTTGGGGGGTGGGACTAGCAGGGAGAATGAGCAGTTCTTC	CASSLGGGTSRENEQFF
few	TRBV13	TRBJ2-5	TRBD2	TGTGCCAGCAGCTGGCGACTAGCGGGAGAAGAGACCCAGTACTTC	CASSWRLAGEETQYF
few	TRBV12-3/TRBV12-4	TRBJ2-6	.	TGTGCCAGCAGTCCACCATCAGTCTCTGGGGCCAACGTCCTGACTTTC	CASSPPSVSGANVLTF
.	TRBV20-1	TRBJ2-5	TRBD2	TGCAGTGCCGGGAGGACTAGCGGGAGTTGGGATGAGCAGTACTTC	CSAGRTSGSWDEQYF
.	TRBV28	TRBJ2-2	.	TGTGCCAGCAGTTGGGACAATCGCAACACCGGGGAGCTGTTTTTT	CASSWDNRNTGELFF